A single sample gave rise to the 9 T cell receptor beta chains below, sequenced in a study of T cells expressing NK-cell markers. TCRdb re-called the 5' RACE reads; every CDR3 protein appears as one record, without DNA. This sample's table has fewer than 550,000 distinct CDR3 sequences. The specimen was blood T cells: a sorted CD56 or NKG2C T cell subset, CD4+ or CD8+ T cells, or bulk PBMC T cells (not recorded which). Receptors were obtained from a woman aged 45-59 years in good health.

The CDR3 protein is CAVRTGSLETQYF. The genes are TRBV11-2 and TRBJ2-5; no DNA is available, so the TRBD1 call from TCRdb remains unchecked. The V gene's germline CDR1 is SGHAT and CDR2 FQNNGV. The CDR3 sequence is 13 residues long. The entire variable domain, with the rest obtained from reference TRBV11-2 and TRBJ2-5, is as follows: EAGVAQSPRYKIIEKRQSVAFWCNPISGHATLYWYQQILGQGPKLLIQFQNNGVVDDSQLPKDRFSAERLKGVDSTLKIQPAKLEDSAVYLCAVRTGSLETQYFGPGTRLLVL.

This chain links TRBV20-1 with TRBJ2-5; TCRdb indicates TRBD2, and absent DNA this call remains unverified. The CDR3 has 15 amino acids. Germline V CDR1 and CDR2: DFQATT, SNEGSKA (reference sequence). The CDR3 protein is CSARTSHDTQETQYF.

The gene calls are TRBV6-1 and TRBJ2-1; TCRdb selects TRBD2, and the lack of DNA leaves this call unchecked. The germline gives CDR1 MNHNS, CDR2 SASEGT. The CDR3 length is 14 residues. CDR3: CASHRREAYNEQFF.

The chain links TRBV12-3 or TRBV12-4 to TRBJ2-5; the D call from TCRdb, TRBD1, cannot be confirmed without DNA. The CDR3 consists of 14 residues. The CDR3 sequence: CASSPGQFKETQYF.

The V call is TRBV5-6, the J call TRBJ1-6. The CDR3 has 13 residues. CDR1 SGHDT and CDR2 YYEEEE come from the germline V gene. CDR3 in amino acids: CASSWDLNSPLHF.

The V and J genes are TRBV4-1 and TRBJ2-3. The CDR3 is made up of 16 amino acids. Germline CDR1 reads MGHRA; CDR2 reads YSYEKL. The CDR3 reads CASSQEVKLRLNTQYF.

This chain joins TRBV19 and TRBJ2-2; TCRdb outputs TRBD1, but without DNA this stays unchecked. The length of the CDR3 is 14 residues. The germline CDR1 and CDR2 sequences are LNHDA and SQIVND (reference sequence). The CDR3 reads CASRQGRNTGELFF.

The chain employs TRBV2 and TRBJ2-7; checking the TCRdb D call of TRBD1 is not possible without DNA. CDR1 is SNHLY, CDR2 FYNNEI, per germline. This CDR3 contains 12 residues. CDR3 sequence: CASSESWADQYF.

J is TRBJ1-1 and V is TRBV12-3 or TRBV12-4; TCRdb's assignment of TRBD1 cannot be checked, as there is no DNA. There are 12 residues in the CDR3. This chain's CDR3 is CASSFRGPLTFF.